Shown below are 14 T cell receptor beta chains from a single sample sequenced in a study of cytomegalovirus exposure and HLA in healthy donors. Primers for the PCR totalled 60 Vbeta and 13 Jbeta. Profiled with immunoSEQ multiplex PCR; TCRdb holds only in-frame clones, not every one. The table shows about 110,000 clones, with roughly two thirds occurring only once. What was sequenced was PBMCs. The origin of the receptors is a man aged 40-49 years in good health and CMV-seronegative.

The V gene is TRBV18, the J gene TRBJ1-1, with a possible D match to TRBD1 (6 bases). The CDR3 is 15 amino acids. The V gene's germline CDR1 is KGHSH and CDR2 LQKENI. Trimming took off 2 bases at V and 4 bases at J, with 14 bases between the two ends. The CDR3 DNA reads TGTGCCAGCTCACCAGCGGGGGCGCCGGGCACTGAAGCTTTCTTT. Translating gives CASSPAGAPGTEAFF.

The J gene is TRBJ2-2, the V gene TRBV27, with D possibly matching TRBD2 (6 bases). This CDR3 is 17 amino acids long. CDR1 and CDR2 from the germline V gene are MNHEY and SMNVEV (reference sequence). Trimming shortened V by 0 bases and J by 6 bases, and 17 bases separated the two germline ends. DNA of the CDR3: TGTGCCAGCAGTTTATCTCTCAGACCGGGGGTCTCCGGGGAGCTGTTTTTT. Residues: CASSLSLRPGVSGELFF.

The rearrangement joins TRBV7-3 to TRBJ2-2; D not certain. Deletions cut 3 bases from V and 2 bases from J, with 7 bases between. Germline CDR1 and CDR2: SGHTA and FQGTGA. This CDR3 has 14 residues. CDR3 amino acids: CASSFDINTGELFF. CDR3 DNA: TGTGCCAGCAGCTTCGACATCAACACCGGGGAGCTGTTTTTT.

The V gene is TRBV2, the J gene TRBJ1-2, with D possibly being TRBD1 (6 bases). The V end lost 4 bases, the J end lost 1 base, and 10 bases lay between the germline ends. CDR1 and CDR2 from the germline V gene are SNHLY and FYNNEI. The CDR3 totals 14 residues. The CDR3, as DNA: TGTGCCAGCAGTGCACAGGGTTTTAACTATGGCTACACCTTC. This encodes CASSAQGFNYGYTF.

The chain links TRBV9 to TRBJ2-1; TRBD2 agrees at 10 bases. V lost 3 bases and J lost 4; bases outside the gene matches: 13. CDR1 is SGDLS, CDR2 YYNGEE, per germline. The CDR3 sequence is 18 residues long. CDR3 coding DNA: TGTGCCAGCAGCGGAGTAACTAGCGGGACCAAAGCATACAATGAGCAGTTCTTC. Translating gives CASSGVTSGTKAYNEQFF.

This clone was detected a few times. The chain has TRBV4-2 and TRBJ2-7; weak D call: TRBD2 (7 bases). Germline V CDR1 and CDR2: LGHNA, YNFKEQ. V lost 0 bases and J lost 3, with 15 bases in between. The CDR3 covers 16 residues. This CDR3 reads CASSQDLGGGGYEQYF. CDR3 bases: TGTGCCAGCAGCCAAGATCTGGGAGGGGGGGGCTACGAGCAGTACTTC.

This chain uses TRBV19 with TRBJ1-5; TRBD1 matches 8 bases. V shed 4 bases and J 6 bases; nucleotides not matched to a gene: 8. This CDR3 comprises 15 residues. CDR1 and CDR2 from the germline V gene are LNHDA and SQIVND (reference sequence). CDR3: CASSTTGGGGQPQHF. In nucleotides, the CDR3 is TGTGCCAGTAGTACTACAGGGGGAGGGGGTCAGCCCCAGCATTTT.

This sequence joins TRBV5-4 and TRBJ1-4; 9 positions agree with TRBD1. This CDR3 has 15 amino acids. With 3 bases clipped from V and 4 bases from J, the junction kept 4 bases outside the gene matches. Germline CDR1 reads SGHNT; CDR2 reads YYREEE (reference sequence). CDR3 DNA sequence: TGTGCCAGCAGCTCCCGACAGGGGGGTAATGAAAAACTGTTTTTT. Its protein is CASSSRQGGNEKLFF.

The chain uses TRBV10-3 and TRBJ1-1; D remains ambiguous. Trimming pared 5 bases from V and 0 bases from J, leaving 4 bases between. The germline gives CDR1 ENHRY, CDR2 SYGVKD. The CDR3 spans 12 residues. CDR3 sequence reads: CAISSLNTEAFF. DNA of the CDR3: TGTGCCATCAGTAGCTTGAACACTGAAGCTTTCTTT.

The rearrangement joins TRBV5-1 to TRBJ2-3; D perhaps matches TRBD1 (6 bases). Per germline, CDR1 SGHRS and CDR2 YFSETQ. The CDR3 is made up of 15 amino acids. V lost 3 bases and J lost 1, with 12 bases in between. The chain's CDR3 is CASSYEAGGTDTQYF. The CDR3, as DNA: TGCGCCAGCAGCTATGAGGCAGGGGGCACAGATACGCAGTATTTT.

This clone was picked up a small number of times. The chain links TRBV2 to TRBJ1-6; D is unclear. The CDR3 is made up of 15 amino acids. V lost 8 bases, J lost 0 bases, and 11 bases lay in between. CDR1 is SNHLY, CDR2 FYNNEI, per germline. CDR3 in DNA: TGTGCCAGCGGGCAAGGCAGCTCCTATAATTCACCCCTCCACTTT. Encoded protein: CASGQGSSYNSPLHF.

CDR3 sequence (DNA): TGTGCCAGCAGTTTTTACGGGGACTATGGCTACACCTTC. The encoded protein is CASSFYGDYGYTF. The V gene is TRBV27, the J gene TRBJ1-2; D is uncertain. The CDR3 consists of 13 residues. With 3 bases removed from V and 3 bases from J, the gap between germline ends came to 8 bases. From germline, CDR1 is MNHEY and CDR2 SMNVEV (reference sequence).

The chain combines TRBV6-6 with TRBJ2-1; D perhaps matches TRBD2 (6 bases). The CDR3 length is 16 residues. V lost 2 bases, J lost 3 bases, and 14 bases lay in between. The germline CDR1 and CDR2 sequences are MNHNY and SVGAGI (reference sequence). For the CDR3, the DNA is TGTGCCAGCAGTTACCCTTATAGCGGAGACTACAATGAGCAGTTCTTC. It specifies CASSYPYSGDYNEQFF.

The V gene is TRBV5-1, the J gene TRBJ2-5; 8 bases line up with TRBD2. The CDR3 length is 16 residues. CDR1 and CDR2 from the germline V gene are SGHRS and YFSETQ. V shed 1 base and J 5 bases; nucleotides not matched to a gene: 10. CDR3 coding DNA: TGCGCCAGCAGCTTGAAGGGTAGCGGGGTGACGGAGACCCAGTACTTC. Translating gives CASSLKGSGVTETQYF.